What follows are 2 T cell receptor beta chains derived from one specimen sequenced in a study of blood T cell repertoires in COVID-19. Measured with immunoSEQ multiplex PCR; TCRdb has only the in-frame clones, and not every one. The table shows 130,000 or so clones, with approximately 80% occurring only once. Sample: peripheral blood. These receptors all stem from a woman in her 70s with acute or convalescent COVID-19.

The chain joins TRBV14 to TRBJ1-6; no firm D call. CDR1 and CDR2 from the germline V gene are SGHDN and FVKESK. Between the trimmed V and J ends, which lost 4 bases and 0 bases, there was a span of 10 bases. The CDR3 has 16 residues. CDR3 DNA: TGTGCCAGCAGCCCCGGGATCCGCTCCTATAATTCACCCCTCCACTTT. Translating gives CASSPGIRSYNSPLHF.

The DNA for the CDR3 is TGCGCCAGCAGCCAAGGGTCCCTTAGGGGTTCACATTACGAGCAGTACGTC. Its translation is CASSQGSLRGSHYEQYV. V is TRBV4-3 and J is TRBJ2-7; D might be TRBD1 (5 bases). In germline, CDR1 is LGHNA, CDR2 YSLEER. V was trimmed by 1 base and J by 4 bases, leaving 20 bases between them. CDR3 size: 17 residues.